These 14 T cell receptor beta chains share one sample of origin, sequenced in a study of breast tumors, draining lymph nodes, adjacent tissues. TCRdb processed the multiplex PCR reads anew with MiXCR; each CDR3 protein has one entry. Of 200,000 to 250,000 distinct CDR3 sequences in the sample, about 32% were seen once. Axillary draining lymph nodes of breast cancer patients supplied the node samples. Sequenced sample: axillary lymph node tissue. These receptors originate from a female donor with breast cancer. Some clones in this sample may be carry-over from other donors' samples.

The chain's CDR3 is CASSSGGGRAGQETQYF. The CDR3 bases are TGTGCCAGCAGCTCTGGGGGGGGGAGGGCCGGGCAAGAGACCCAGTACTTC. The J gene is TRBJ2-5, the V gene TRBV9; 7 bases align to TRBD2. V shed 4 bases, J shed 2 bases, and the junction held 14 bases outside the gene matches. Looked up from germline, CDR1 is SGDLS and CDR2 is YYNGEE. This CDR3 has 17 amino acids.

Ten or more counts support this clonotype. The J gene is TRBJ1-3, the V gene TRBV11-2; a possible D gene is TRBD1 (6 bases). There are 14 residues in the CDR3. The germline CDR1 and CDR2 sequences are SGHAT and FQNNGV. V gave up 2 bases and J gave up 4 bases, with 9 bases separating them. This CDR3 is CASSLRGKGNTIYF. CDR3 in DNA: TGTGCCAGCAGCTTAAGGGGGAAGGGAAACACCATATATTTT. The full variable domain, rest sourced from reference TRBV11-2 and TRBJ1-3, is EAGVAQSPRYKIIEKRQSVAFWCNPISGHATLYWYQQILGQGPKLLIQFQNNGVVDDSQLPKDRFSAERLKGVDSTLKIQPAKLEDSAVYLCASSLRGKGNTIYFGEGSWLTVV.

A remark on this clonotype: A single base separates this from a much larger clone, so it may be a read error. V gene TRBV19 combines with J gene TRBJ2-1; 9 bases are a match to TRBD2. V trimming: 6 bases; J trimming: 5 bases; junction bases outside the gene matches: 5. Germline-derived CDR1 and CDR2 are LNHDA and SQIVND (reference sequence). This CDR3 is built from 14 residues. The CDR3 here is CASRGTSKNNEQFF. CDR3 nucleotides: TGTGCCAGTAGGGGGACTAGCAAAAACAATGAGCAGTTCTTC.

This clonotype was counted a few times. A clone one base away is much larger, so this may be a read error. The chain recombines TRBV5-4 with TRBJ2-7, with D perhaps matching TRBD2 (6 bases). Trimming took off 0 bases at V and 5 bases at J, with 18 bases between the two ends. CDR1 SGHNT and CDR2 YYREEE come from the germline V gene (reference sequence). This CDR3 has 16 residues. The CDR3 spells CASSLEPPAGVNEQYF. The CDR3 region has the DNA TGTGCCAGCAGCTTGGAGCCTCCAGCGGGCGTCAACGAGCAGTACTTC.

This clonotype was seen a handful of times. The V call is TRBV5-1, the J call TRBJ2-5; TRBD2 matches 9 bases. J lost 4 bases, V lost 0 bases, and 13 bases had no gene match. The germline CDR1 and CDR2 sequences are SGHRS and YFSETQ. The CDR3 loop spans 18 amino acids. The CDR3 nucleotides read TGCGCCAGCAGCTTGGTTGGTAGCGGGAGCCTAATACTAGAGACCCAGTACTTC. This encodes CASSLVGSGSLILETQYF.

Many counts were recorded for this clonotype. The chain links TRBV5-1 to TRBJ1-3; D remains unclear. Germline V CDR1 and CDR2: SGHRS, YFSETQ. The CDR3 sequence is 15 residues long. Trimming cost V 5 bases and J 0 bases, with 12 bases left between them. CDR3 loop: CASSYDQISGNTIYF. In DNA, the CDR3 is TGCGCCAGCAGTTACGATCAAATCTCTGGAAACACCATATATTTT.

A word on this clonotype: This may stem from a read error, because a much larger clone lies one nucleotide away. This chain links TRBV12-3 or TRBV12-4 with TRBJ2-7, with 8 bases matching TRBD1. J lost 5 bases, V lost 1 base, and 4 bases had no gene match. This CDR3 contains 14 residues. CDR3 sequence reads: CASSLGDRINEQYF. The CDR3 DNA sequence: TGTGCCAGCAGTTTAGGGGACAGGATTAACGAGCAGTACTTC.

In this sample, this clonotype turned up many times. This rearrangement joins TRBV24-1 to TRBJ2-1; D unresolved. This CDR3 is 17 amino acids long. CDR1 is KGHDR and CDR2 is SFDVKD in the germline V gene. The V end was cut by 1 base, the J end by 0 bases, with 12 bases between. CDR3 region: CATSDFSAPSSYNEQFF. The CDR3 DNA sequence: TGTGCCACCAGTGATTTTTCAGCCCCGAGCTCCTACAATGAGCAGTTCTTC.

This clonotype has more than one count but fewer than ten. V gene TRBV15 combines with J gene TRBJ2-7; tentative D call: TRBD2 (6 bases). Germline V lookup: CDR1 LNHNV, CDR2 YYDKDF (reference sequence). The V and J ends lost 9 bases and 2 bases respectively, with 14 bases between them. This CDR3 has 13 residues. The CDR3 here is CATSRGITYEQYF. CDR3 DNA: TGTGCCACATCGCGGGGAATAACCTACGAGCAGTACTTC.

This clonotype was counted at least ten times. The chain uses TRBV12-5 and TRBJ2-2; no reliable D call. The germline V gene encodes CDR1 LGHNT and CDR2 FRNRAP. This CDR3 region has 14 residues. Trimming cost V 6 bases and J 6 bases, with 14 bases left between them. DNA for the CDR3: TGTGCTAGTGGCTCTGGTCTAGGGTCCGGGGAGCTGTTTTTT. Protein product: CASGSGLGSGELFF. Drawing the rest from reference TRBV12-5 and TRBJ2-2, the complete variable domain is DARVTQTPRHKVTEMGQEVTMRCQPILGHNTVFWYRQTMMQGLELLAYFRNRAPLDDSGMPKDRFSAEMPDATLATLKIQPSEPRDSAVYFCASGSGLGSGELFFGEGSRLTVL.

This clonotype was detected many times. V gene TRBV7-9 combines with J gene TRBJ2-2; maybe TRBD2 (5 bases). CDR3 length: 17 residues. The germline CDR1 and CDR2 sequences are SEHNR and FQNEAQ (reference sequence). V gave up 3 bases and J gave up 4 bases, with 18 bases separating them. The DNA of the CDR3 is TGTGCCAGCAGCTTCCGCGGGCGAACGGTTTTCACCGGGGAGCTGTTTTTT. Its protein is CASSFRGRTVFTGELFF.

This clonotype has ten or more counts. A much larger clone differs by one base, so this may be a read error. The CDR3 is CASSLAGATVLTF. Here the CDR3 DNA reads TGTGCCAGCAGCTTAGCTGGGGCCACCGTCCTGACTTTC. V and J are TRBV11-3 and TRBJ2-6, with D possibly TRBD1 on 5 matching bases. The CDR3 is 13 residues long. Germline V gene lookup returns CDR1 SGHNT and CDR2 YENEEA.

At least ten counts were recorded for this clonotype. The chain links TRBV11-3 to TRBJ2-1; no firm D call. This CDR3 region has 13 residues. V lost 5 bases and J 12 bases, leaving 17 bases between the germline ends. Germline V gene lookup returns CDR1 SGHNT and CDR2 YENEEA. Here the CDR3 reads CASSPMERHRQFF. CDR3 coding DNA: TGTGCCAGCAGCCCAATGGAGAGGCATAGGCAGTTCTTC. Full variable domain (outside the CDR3, taken from reference TRBV11-3 and TRBJ2-1): EAGVVQSPRYKIIEKKQPVAFWCNPISGHNTLYWYLQNLGQGPELLIRYENEEAVDDSQLPKDRFSAERLKGVDSTLKIQPAELGDSAVYLCASSPMERHRQFFGPGTRLTVL.

This clonotype was found many times. This chain joins TRBV5-1 and TRBJ2-3; the D gene could be TRBD1 or TRBD2 (5 bases each). The CDR3 consists of 15 residues. Trimming removed 3 bases from V and 2 bases from J, with 13 bases in between. Looked up from germline, CDR1 is SGHRS and CDR2 is YFSETQ. The CDR3 loop is CASSWPAGTTDTQYF. In DNA, the CDR3 is TGCGCCAGCAGCTGGCCAGCCGGGACCACAGATACGCAGTATTTT.